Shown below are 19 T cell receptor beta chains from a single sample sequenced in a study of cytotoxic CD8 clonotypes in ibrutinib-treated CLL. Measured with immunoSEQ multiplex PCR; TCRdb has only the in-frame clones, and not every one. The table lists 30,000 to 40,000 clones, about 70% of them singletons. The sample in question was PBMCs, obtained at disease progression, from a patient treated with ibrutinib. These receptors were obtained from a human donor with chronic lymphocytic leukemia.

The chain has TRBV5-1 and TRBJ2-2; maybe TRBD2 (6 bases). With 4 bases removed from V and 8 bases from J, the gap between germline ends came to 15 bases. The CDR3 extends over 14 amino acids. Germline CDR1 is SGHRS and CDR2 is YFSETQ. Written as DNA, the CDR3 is TGCGCCAGCAGCGCGGACTTCGCGGGAGGGGAGCTGTTTTTT. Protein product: CASSADFAGGELFF.

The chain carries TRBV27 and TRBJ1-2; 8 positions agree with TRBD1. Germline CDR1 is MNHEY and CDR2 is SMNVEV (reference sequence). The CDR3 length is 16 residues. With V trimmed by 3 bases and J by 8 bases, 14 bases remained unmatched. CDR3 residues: CASSFDRTGLLGGYTF. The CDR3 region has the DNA TGTGCCAGCAGTTTCGATAGGACAGGGCTGCTGGGGGGCTACACCTTC.

The CDR3 protein is CASSELGREQFF. CDR3 nucleotide sequence: TGCGCCAGCAGTGAGCTGGGACGTGAGCAGTTCTTC. This rearrangement joins TRBV10-2 to TRBJ2-1; either TRBD1 or TRBD2 may fit D (5 bases each). Trimming shortened V by 2 bases and J by 9 bases, and 8 bases separated the two germline ends. CDR3 size: 12 residues. The germline gives CDR1 WSHSY, CDR2 SAAADI.

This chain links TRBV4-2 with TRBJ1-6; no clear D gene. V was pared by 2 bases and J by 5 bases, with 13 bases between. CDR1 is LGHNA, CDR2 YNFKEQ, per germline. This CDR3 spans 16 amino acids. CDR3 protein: CASSQREATDNSPLHF. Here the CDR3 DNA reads TGTGCCAGCAGCCAACGGGAGGCGACGGATAATTCACCCCTCCACTTT.

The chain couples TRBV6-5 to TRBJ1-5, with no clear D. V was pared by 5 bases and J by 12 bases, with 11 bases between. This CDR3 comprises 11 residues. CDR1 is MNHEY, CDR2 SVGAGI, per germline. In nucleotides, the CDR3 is TGTGCCAGCAGTGACTTGACGATCCAGCATTTT. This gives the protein CASSDLTIQHF.

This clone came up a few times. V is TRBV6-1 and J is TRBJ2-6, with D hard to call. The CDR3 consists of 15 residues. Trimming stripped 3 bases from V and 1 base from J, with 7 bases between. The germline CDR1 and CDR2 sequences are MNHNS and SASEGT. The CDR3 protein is CASSDSGSGANVLTF. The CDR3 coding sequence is TGTGCCAGCAGTGATTCTGGGTCTGGGGCCAACGTCCTGACTTTC.

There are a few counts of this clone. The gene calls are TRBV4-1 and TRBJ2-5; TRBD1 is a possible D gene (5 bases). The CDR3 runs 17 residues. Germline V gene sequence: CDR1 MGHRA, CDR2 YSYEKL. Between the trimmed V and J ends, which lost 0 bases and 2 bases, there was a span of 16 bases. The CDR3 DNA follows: TGCGCCAGCAGCCAAGACCGCCAGGGTGCTCAACAAGAGACCCAGTACTTC. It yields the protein CASSQDRQGAQQETQYF.

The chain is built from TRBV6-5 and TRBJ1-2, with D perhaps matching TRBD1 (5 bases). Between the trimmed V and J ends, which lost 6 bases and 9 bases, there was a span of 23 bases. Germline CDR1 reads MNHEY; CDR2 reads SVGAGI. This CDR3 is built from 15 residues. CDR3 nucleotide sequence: TGTGCCAGCAGATTTACCTGGGACGATCTTATGCGCTACACCTTC. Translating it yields CASRFTWDDLMRYTF.

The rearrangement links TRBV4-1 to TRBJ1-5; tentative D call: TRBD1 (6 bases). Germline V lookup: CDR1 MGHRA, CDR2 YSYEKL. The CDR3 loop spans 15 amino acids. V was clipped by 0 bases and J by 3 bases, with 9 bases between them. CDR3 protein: CASSQEGQPNQPQHF. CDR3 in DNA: TGCGCCAGCAGCCAAGAAGGACAGCCCAATCAGCCCCAGCATTTT.

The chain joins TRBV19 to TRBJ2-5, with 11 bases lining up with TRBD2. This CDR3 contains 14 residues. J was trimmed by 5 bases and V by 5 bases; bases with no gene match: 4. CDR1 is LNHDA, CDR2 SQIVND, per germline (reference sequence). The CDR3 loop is CASSASGGTETQYF. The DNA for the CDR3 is TGTGCCAGTAGTGCTAGCGGGGGGACGGAGACCCAGTACTTC.

CDR3 sequence reads: CASSQGQGDTEAFF. In DNA, the CDR3 is TGTGCCAGCAGCCAGGGACAGGGCGACACTGAAGCTTTCTTT. V gene TRBV7-9 combines with J gene TRBJ1-1, with TRBD1 matching over 9 bases. The CDR3 runs 14 residues. Germline assignment: CDR1 SEHNR and CDR2 FQNEAQ (reference sequence). Germline trimming cut 5 bases from V and 3 bases from J; bases unmatched to any gene: 4.

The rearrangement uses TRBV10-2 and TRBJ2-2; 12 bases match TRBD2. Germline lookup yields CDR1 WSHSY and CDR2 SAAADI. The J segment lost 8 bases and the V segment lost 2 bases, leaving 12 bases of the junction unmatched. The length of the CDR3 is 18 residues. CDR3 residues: CASSEHLLAGGPTGELFF. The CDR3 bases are TGCGCCAGCAGTGAGCACCTTCTAGCGGGGGGGCCAACTGGGGAGCTGTTTTTT.

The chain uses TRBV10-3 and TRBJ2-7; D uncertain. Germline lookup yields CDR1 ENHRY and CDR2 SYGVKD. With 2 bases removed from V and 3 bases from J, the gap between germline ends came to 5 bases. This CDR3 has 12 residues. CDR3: CAISEPNYEQYF. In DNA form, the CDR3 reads TGTGCCATCAGTGAGCCAAACTACGAGCAGTACTTC.

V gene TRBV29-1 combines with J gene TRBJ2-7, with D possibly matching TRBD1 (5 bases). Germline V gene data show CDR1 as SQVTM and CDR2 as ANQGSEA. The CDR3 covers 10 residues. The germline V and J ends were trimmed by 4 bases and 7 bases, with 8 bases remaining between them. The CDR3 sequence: CSVGQYEQYF. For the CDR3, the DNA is TGCAGCGTTGGACAGTATGAGCAGTACTTC.

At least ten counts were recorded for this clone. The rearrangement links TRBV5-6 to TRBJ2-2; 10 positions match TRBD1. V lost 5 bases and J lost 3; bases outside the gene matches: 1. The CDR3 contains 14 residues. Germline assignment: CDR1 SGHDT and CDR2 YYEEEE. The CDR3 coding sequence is TGTGCCAGCAGAGGACAGGGGGACACCGGGGAGCTGTTTTTT. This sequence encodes CASRGQGDTGELFF.

DNA for the CDR3: TGTGCCAGCAGCCAAGAGGACAGGGGCCGGTTCCATGGCTACACCTTC. Translated: CASSQEDRGRFHGYTF. The J gene is TRBJ1-2, the V gene TRBV4-2; 9 bases are shared with TRBD1. The CDR3 is made up of 16 amino acids. Germline loops: CDR1 LGHNA, CDR2 YNFKEQ. Trimming removed 0 bases from V and 6 bases from J; junction bases left unmatched: 8.

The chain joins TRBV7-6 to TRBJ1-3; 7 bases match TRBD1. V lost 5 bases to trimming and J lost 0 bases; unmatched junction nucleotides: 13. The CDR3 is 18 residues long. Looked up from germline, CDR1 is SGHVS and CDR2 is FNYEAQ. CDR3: CASSAHWDSQFSGNTIYF. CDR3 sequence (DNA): TGTGCCAGCAGCGCACACTGGGACAGCCAATTCTCTGGAAACACCATATATTTT.

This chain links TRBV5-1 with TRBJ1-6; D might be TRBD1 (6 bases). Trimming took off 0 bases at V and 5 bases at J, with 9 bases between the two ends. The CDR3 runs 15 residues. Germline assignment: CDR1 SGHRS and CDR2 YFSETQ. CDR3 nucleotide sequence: TGCGCCAGCAGCTTGGAGGGACAAAATAATTCACCCCTCCACTTT. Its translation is CASSLEGQNNSPLHF.

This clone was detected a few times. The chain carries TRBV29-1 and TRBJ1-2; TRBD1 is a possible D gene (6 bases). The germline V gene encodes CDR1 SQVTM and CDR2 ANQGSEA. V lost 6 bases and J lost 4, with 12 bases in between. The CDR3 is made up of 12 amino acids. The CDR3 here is CSVIGGTYGYTF. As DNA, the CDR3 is TGCAGCGTCATAGGGGGTACCTATGGCTACACCTTC.